This T cell receptor (beta chain) was recorded in a study of blood T cell repertoires in COVID-19. Study-level information: Some COVID-19 samples were acute and others convalescent; all came from the United States, Italy and Spain. From T cells, B-cell-depleted T cells, or PBMCs came the material, which was cDNA or gDNA.

The germline V gene has CDR1 SGDLS and CDR2 YYNGEE. V shed 0 bases and J shed 2 bases, with 8 bases lying between them. The CDR3 runs to 14 residues. Methods used by the authors: How many nucleated cells were present was estimated from reference gene primer amplification. TCRdb's table, derived via immunoSEQ multiplex PCR, lists solely in-frame clones and lacks some. V, J and clone size derive from that table, while D and trimming were established from the DNA sequence. The data show some 120,000 clones, roughly 90% seen once. Material: peripheral blood. The TCR originated in a man aged 45-60 years with active COVID-19. This sequence joins TRBV9 and TRBJ1-1; D is uncertain. CDR3 in amino acids: CASSVGSVNTEAFF. In DNA, the CDR3 is TGTGCCAGCAGCGTAGGGTCAGTAAACACTGAAGCTTTCTTT.